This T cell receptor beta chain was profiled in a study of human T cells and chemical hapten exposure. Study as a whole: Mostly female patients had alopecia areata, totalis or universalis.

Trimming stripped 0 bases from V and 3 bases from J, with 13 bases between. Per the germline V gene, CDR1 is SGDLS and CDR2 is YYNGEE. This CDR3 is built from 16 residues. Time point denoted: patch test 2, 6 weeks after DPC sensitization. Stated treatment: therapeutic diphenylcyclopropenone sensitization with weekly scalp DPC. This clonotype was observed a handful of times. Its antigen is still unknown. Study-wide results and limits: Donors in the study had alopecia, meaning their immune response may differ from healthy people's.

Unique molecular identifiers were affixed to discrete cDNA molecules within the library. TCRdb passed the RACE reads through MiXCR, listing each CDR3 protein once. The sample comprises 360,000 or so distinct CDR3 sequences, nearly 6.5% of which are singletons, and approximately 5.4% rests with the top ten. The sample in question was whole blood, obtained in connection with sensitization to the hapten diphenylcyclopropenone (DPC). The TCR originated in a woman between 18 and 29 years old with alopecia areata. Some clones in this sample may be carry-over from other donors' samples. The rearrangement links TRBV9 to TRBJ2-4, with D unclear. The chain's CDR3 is CASSVAVGQLKNIQYF. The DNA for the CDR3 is TGTGCCAGCAGCGTAGCTGTTGGGCAGCTCAAAAACATTCAGTACTTC.